This T cell receptor beta chain was documented in a study of siplizumab effects on memory and regulatory T cells. The table came from immunoSEQ multiplex PCR; TCRdb's copy has only in-frame clones and leaves some out. This sample carries 87,000 or so clones, just under 90% of them seen once, and the ten largest clones take roughly 15%. There are 16 residues in the CDR3. Trimming removed 4 bases at V and 0 bases at J, with 15 bases between. Sequenced: CD4+ T cells sorted from blood. This clonotype originated in a human donor in good health. The chain employs TRBV5-3 and TRBJ2-3; no clear D. TRBV5-3 falls under the ORF class, with uncertain function. CDR3 coding DNA: TGTGCCAGAAGCCCCGGGTCCTCCACTAGCACAGATACGCAGTATTTT. It yields the protein CARSPGSSTSTDTQYF.